The clone carrying this T cell receptor (beta chain) came up a few times. This CDR3 has 15 amino acids. V was cut by 7 bases and J by 1 base, with 17 bases left in between. Germline assignment: CDR1 MNHNS and CDR2 SASEGT. These data belong to a study of beta chain features in type 1 diabetes. Study in general: Examined across all samples were about 110,000,000 sorted cells.

Reverse transcription of all isolated RNA meant that expressed TCRB transcripts were sequenced. Sequencing used immunoSEQ multiplex PCR; TCRdb keeps in-frame clones, though not all of them. Of about 330,000 clones listed, approximately 10% are singletons. Sequencing input: naive CD4+ T cells from blood. V usage is TRBV6-1 and J usage is TRBJ2-7; D possibly corresponds to TRBD2 (6 bases). The clonotype comes from a woman aged 30 to 39 in good health. CDR3 sequence reads: CASKKNLGRSYEQYF. For the CDR3, the DNA is TGTGCCAGCAAGAAAAATTTAGGGAGGTCCTACGAGCAGTACTTC.